The 32 T cell receptor beta chains below come from one sample, sequenced in a study of shared clonotypes between healthy human individuals. Sequencing was performed with immunoSEQ multiplex PCR; in TCRdb, only in-frame clones are kept and a portion is missing. This table holds 300,000 or so clones, around two thirds found once. The sequenced material came from memory CD4+ T cells sorted from blood. Subset denoted: CD45RA-negative fraction. Receptors originate from a man younger than 40 in good health.

This chain joins TRBV9 and TRBJ2-7; TRBD2 might be the D (5 bases). In germline, CDR1 is SGDLS, CDR2 YYNGEE. V was shortened by 4 bases and J by 1 base, with 15 bases between the two germline ends. The CDR3 has 15 amino acids. CDR3 region: CASSPHRRGSYEQYF. CDR3 nucleotides: TGTGCCAGCAGCCCCCACCGGAGAGGGTCCTACGAGCAGTACTTC. Combining the CDR3 with reference TRBV9 and TRBJ2-7 gives the whole variable domain DSGVTQTPKHLITATGQRVTLRCSPRSGDLSVYWYQQSLDQGLQFLIQYYNGEERAKGNILERFSAQQFPDLHSELNLSSLELGDSALYFCASSPHRRGSYEQYFGPGTRLTVT.

This clone occurred a few times. This chain uses TRBV5-1 with TRBJ2-7; 10 bases align to TRBD2. Germline V lookup: CDR1 SGHRS, CDR2 YFSETQ. CDR3 size: 15 residues. V shed 3 bases, J shed 6 bases, and the junction held 9 bases outside the gene matches. The CDR3 here is CASSYRAGGGSEQYF. CDR3 DNA sequence: TGCGCCAGCAGCTACAGAGCGGGAGGGGGTTCCGAGCAGTACTTC.

The chain has TRBV5-4 and TRBJ2-1; 7 nucleotides align to TRBD1. The germline V gene has CDR1 SGHNT and CDR2 YYREEE (reference sequence). The CDR3 totals 13 residues. The junction had 3 bases not matched to a gene; V was cut back by 4 bases and J by 5 bases. CDR3 protein: CASSETGNNEQFF. The CDR3 DNA reads TGTGCCAGCAGCGAGACAGGGAACAATGAGCAGTTCTTC.

Here the CDR3 DNA reads TGTGCCAGCAGCGTGGGGCTCCATGATACGCAGTATTTT. This encodes CASSVGLHDTQYF. V is TRBV9 and J is TRBJ2-3; tentatively, D is TRBD1 (5 bases). The CDR3 spans 13 residues. CDR1 is SGDLS, CDR2 YYNGEE, per germline. Trimming removed 2 bases at V and 6 bases at J, with 10 bases between.

This chain uses TRBV2 with TRBJ1-5, with 7 bases identical to TRBD1. Germline CDR1 reads SNHLY; CDR2 reads FYNNEI. V lost 8 bases, J lost 2 bases, and 9 bases stayed unmatched. CDR3 length: 15 amino acids. The DNA of the CDR3 is TGTGCCAGCTCGCTAGACCAGGGGGGCAATCAGCCCCAGCATTTT. It yields the protein CASSLDQGGNQPQHF. The full variable domain, its missing parts supplied by reference TRBV2 and TRBJ1-5, is EPEVTQTPSHQVTQMGQEVILRCVPISNHLYFYWYRQILGQKVEFLVSFYNNEISEKSEIFDDQFSVERPDGSNFTLKIRSTKLEDSAMYFCASSLDQGGNQPQHFGDGTRLSIL.

The J gene is TRBJ1-4, the V gene TRBV27; 10 bases fit TRBD1. Germline CDR1 reads MNHEY; CDR2 reads SMNVEV (reference sequence). This CDR3 region has 17 residues. J gave up 7 bases and V 4 bases, and 12 bases lay outside the gene matches. In DNA, the CDR3 is TGTGCCAGCAGTTCAACCTACTCCGGGACAGGGGTTGAAAAACTGTTTTTT. Translated: CASSSTYSGTGVEKLFF. The full variable domain, with the rest looked up from reference TRBV27 and TRBJ1-4, is EAQVTQNPRYLITVTGKKLTVTCSQNMNHEYMSWYRQDPGLGLRQIYYSMNVEVTDKGDVPEGYKVSRKEKRNFPLILESPSPNQTSLYFCASSSTYSGTGVEKLFFGSGTQLSVL.

V gene TRBV11-3 combines with J gene TRBJ2-1; possibly TRBD2 for D (5 bases). Germline CDR1 reads SGHNT; CDR2 reads YENEEA. This CDR3 comprises 14 residues. V lost 5 bases and J 6 bases, leaving 14 bases between the germline ends. DNA of the CDR3: TGTGCCAGCAGCAGCAACGGACTTCTCAATGAGCAGTTCTTC. Translation: CASSSNGLLNEQFF.

J is TRBJ2-1 and V is TRBV14, with D perhaps matching TRBD1 (6 bases). This CDR3 has 17 residues. The V end was cut by 3 bases, the J end by 8 bases, with 23 bases between. CDR1 and CDR2 (germline): SGHDN, FVKESK. CDR3 amino acids: CASSHGQGWGLQDEQFF. CDR3 coding DNA: TGTGCCAGCAGCCACGGTCAGGGGTGGGGGTTACAGGATGAGCAGTTCTTC.

V is TRBV6-1 and J is TRBJ1-3, with a weak D call TRBD1 (5 bases). This CDR3 has 14 residues. Germline CDR1 and CDR2: MNHNS and SASEGT. V gave up 7 bases and J gave up 6 bases, with 16 bases separating them. CDR3 DNA: TGTGCCAGCACCCGTTCAGGGCGAGAAAACACCATATATTTT. It encodes CASTRSGRENTIYF.

This CDR3 reads CASSVHAGSGSPLHF. The CDR3 region has the DNA TGTGCCAGCAGTGTACATGCAGGGAGCGGTTCACCCCTCCACTTT. The V call is TRBV2, the J call TRBJ1-6; possible D gene TRBD1, 5 bases. Trimming stripped 4 bases from V and 9 bases from J, with 16 bases between. Germline V CDR1 and CDR2: SNHLY, FYNNEI. This CDR3 contains 15 residues.

The rearrangement uses TRBV15 and TRBJ1-4, with TRBD1 as a possible D gene (5 bases). This CDR3 is 18 amino acids long. Germline lookup yields CDR1 LNHNV and CDR2 YYDKDF (reference sequence). V lost 3 bases and J lost 6, with 23 bases in between. CDR3 nucleotide sequence: TGTGCCACCAGCAGCTCAGGGACCCTTTTGGTGAGGGATGAAAAACTGTTTTTT. This encodes CATSSSGTLLVRDEKLFF. The whole variable domain, filled in from reference TRBV15 and TRBJ1-4, reads DAMVIQNPRYQVTQFGKPVTLSCSQTLNHNVMYWYQQKSSQAPKLLFHYYDKDFNNEADTPDNFQSRRPNTSFCFLDIRSPGLGDTAMYLCATSSSGTLLVRDEKLFFGSGTQLSVL.

The chain is built from TRBV20-1 and TRBJ2-2; the D gene is possibly TRBD2 (6 bases). Trimming took 8 bases from V and 8 from J, leaving 12 bases between them. The CDR3 extends over 11 amino acids. CDR1 and CDR2 from the germline V gene are DFQATT and SNEGSKA (reference sequence). In nucleotides, the CDR3 is TGCAGTCTCCGGGAGAGAGGGGAGCTGTTTTTT. Residues: CSLRERGELFF.

The sample holds a few counts of this clone. The chain combines TRBV5-5 with TRBJ2-5; 9 bases match TRBD1. V gave up 4 bases and J gave up 4 bases; unmatched junction bases: 5. Germline V lookup: CDR1 SGHKS, CDR2 YYEKEE (reference sequence). The CDR3 loop spans 14 amino acids. The CDR3: CASSRTGEGETQYF. The CDR3 DNA reads TGTGCCAGCAGCCGGACAGGGGAGGGAGAGACCCAGTACTTC.

This chain links TRBV7-9 with TRBJ2-7; TRBD1 is a possible D gene (5 bases). V was shortened by 0 bases and J by 4 bases, with 13 bases between the two germline ends. This CDR3 has 15 residues. Germline V CDR1 and CDR2: SEHNR, FQNEAQ (reference sequence). DNA for the CDR3: TGTGCCAGCAGCTTAGCATGGCAGGGTAGATACGAGCAGTACTTC. Translating it yields CASSLAWQGRYEQYF. Complete variable domain (other parts from reference TRBV7-9 and TRBJ2-7): DTGVSQNPRHKITKRGQNVTFRCDPISEHNRLYWYRQTLGQGPEFLTYFQNEAQLEKSRLLSDRFSAERPKGSFSTLEIQRTEQGDSAMYLCASSLAWQGRYEQYFGPGTRLTVT.

This sequence joins TRBV6-1 and TRBJ1-1, with D possibly matching TRBD1 (5 bases). Germline V gives CDR1 MNHNS, CDR2 SASEGT. This CDR3 comprises 14 residues. V was shortened by 2 bases and J by 4 bases, with 11 bases between the two germline ends. The CDR3 loop reads CASSESRVSTEAFF. The CDR3 region has the DNA TGTGCCAGCAGTGAAAGCAGGGTAAGCACTGAAGCTTTCTTT.

The chain carries TRBV9 and TRBJ2-7; TRBD1 or TRBD2 may be the D gene (5 bases each). This CDR3 has 13 amino acids. Between the trimmed V and J ends, which lost 2 bases and 1 base, there was a span of 7 bases. Germline V CDR1 and CDR2: SGDLS, YYNGEE. Here the CDR3 reads CASSVGPSYEQYF. The CDR3 DNA reads as TGTGCCAGCAGCGTGGGACCTTCCTACGAGCAGTACTTC.

The rearrangement links TRBV9 to TRBJ2-1, with D uncertain. The CDR3 consists of 17 residues. Germline lookup yields CDR1 SGDLS and CDR2 YYNGEE. The ends were cut back, 0 bases at V and 3 bases at J, with 16 bases in the middle. The CDR3 here is CASSVATGWQFYNEQFF. The CDR3 coding sequence is TGTGCCAGCAGCGTAGCTACTGGGTGGCAGTTCTACAATGAGCAGTTCTTC.

This clone was observed a few times. The chain has TRBV14 and TRBJ2-1; a possible D gene is TRBD2 (5 bases). Per germline, CDR1 SGHDN and CDR2 FVKESK. The CDR3 contains 18 residues. V was trimmed by 7 bases and J by 6 bases, leaving 28 bases between them. The CDR3 coding sequence is TGTGCCAGCACCCACCAACCTCGGCGGGTAGGATATCTCAATGAGCAGTTCTTC. Residues: CASTHQPRRVGYLNEQFF.

J is TRBJ2-7 and V is TRBV10-3, with a tentative D call TRBD1 (6 bases). CDR1 is ENHRY, CDR2 SYGVKD, per germline. CDR3 length: 15 residues. V shed 3 bases and J shed 3 bases, with 15 bases lying between them. The CDR3 spells CAISDWSLRGYEQYF. The DNA of the CDR3 is TGTGCCATCAGTGATTGGTCCCTCAGGGGCTACGAGCAGTACTTC.

This clone was seen a few times. This rearrangement joins TRBV2 to TRBJ2-1; 9 bases map to TRBD2. The trim removed 6 bases at V and 8 bases at J, leaving 8 bases unmatched. CDR1 and CDR2 from the germline V gene are SNHLY and FYNNEI. The CDR3 runs 14 residues. CDR3 sequence: CASRGGLAVDEQFF. The DNA of the CDR3 is TGTGCCAGCAGGGGGGGACTAGCTGTAGATGAGCAGTTCTTC.

The chain uses TRBV2 and TRBJ1-5; tentatively, D is TRBD1 (6 bases). Trimming took off 7 bases at V and 3 bases at J, with 13 bases between the two ends. The CDR3 sequence is 14 residues long. Looked up from germline, CDR1 is SNHLY and CDR2 is FYNNEI. CDR3 loop: CASTGGLDNQPQHF. DNA for the CDR3: TGTGCCAGCACTGGGGGGCTGGACAATCAGCCCCAGCATTTT.

This clone appeared once. The chain is built from TRBV2 and TRBJ2-7; 8 nucleotides align to TRBD2. Germline CDR1 and CDR2: SNHLY and FYNNEI. V trimming: 6 bases; J trimming: 4 bases; junction bases outside the gene matches: 5. This CDR3 spans 13 amino acids. CDR3 residues: CASRAGTSYEQYF. CDR3 in DNA: TGTGCCAGCAGAGCCGGGACTAGTTACGAGCAGTACTTC. The full variable domain, in which reference TRBV2 and TRBJ2-7 provide the parts outside the CDR3, is EPEVTQTPSHQVTQMGQEVILRCVPISNHLYFYWYRQILGQKVEFLVSFYNNEISEKSEIFDDQFSVERPDGSNFTLKIRSTKLEDSAMYFCASRAGTSYEQYFGPGTRLTVT.

This rearrangement joins TRBV27 to TRBJ2-5, with a possible D match to TRBD2 (6 bases). V was shortened by 5 bases and J by 2 bases, with 12 bases between the two germline ends. Germline CDR1 is MNHEY and CDR2 is SMNVEV (reference sequence). The CDR3 contains 14 residues. CDR3 sequence: CASSRPGLQETQYF. CDR3 DNA sequence: TGTGCCAGCAGTCGCCCGGGACTTCAAGAGACCCAGTACTTC.

The chain is built from TRBV5-1 and TRBJ1-1; D ambiguous. Trimming pared 4 bases from V and 0 bases from J, leaving 10 bases between. CDR3 size: 14 residues. Germline lookup yields CDR1 SGHRS and CDR2 YFSETQ. CDR3 coding DNA: TGCGCCAGCAGCCAACAGCTCATGAACACTGAAGCTTTCTTT. This sequence encodes CASSQQLMNTEAFF.

On this clone: This sample includes further DNA sequences coding for the same CDR3. V is TRBV29-1 and J is TRBJ1-1; D perhaps matches TRBD1 (5 bases). The V gene's germline CDR1 is SQVTM and CDR2 ANQGSEA. V was clipped by 6 bases and J by 0 bases, with 11 bases between them. The CDR3 is made up of 13 amino acids. CDR3 region: CSVGGGMNTEAFF. The CDR3 DNA sequence: TGCAGCGTGGGGGGGGGAATGAACACTGAAGCTTTCTTT.

The V call is TRBV7-2, the J call TRBJ2-5; D may be TRBD1 (6 bases). The CDR3 is made up of 17 amino acids. Trimming removed 4 bases at V and 4 bases at J, with 22 bases between. The germline V gene has CDR1 SGHTA and CDR2 FQGNSA. The CDR3 nucleotides are TGTGCCAGCAGCTATCACGCGGGCTACTCAGGGGCAGAGACCCAGTACTTC. Translated: CASSYHAGYSGAETQYF.

The chain combines TRBV15 with TRBJ2-3, with 9 bases matching TRBD1. Germline lookup yields CDR1 LNHNV and CDR2 YYDKDF (reference sequence). The CDR3 sequence is 17 residues long. V shed 5 bases, J shed 1 base, and the junction held 10 bases outside the gene matches. The CDR3 DNA reads TGTGCCACCAGCGGAAACAGGGGGCGAAGGGGCACAGATACGCAGTATTTT. This encodes CATSGNRGRRGTDTQYF.

In regard to this clone: Additional DNA sequences in this sample encode the identical CDR3. The genes are TRBV6-1 and TRBJ2-7; 8 bases agree with TRBD1. V dropped 5 bases and J dropped 3; count of bases not matched to a gene: 6. This CDR3 is built from 14 residues. Germline V gene data show CDR1 as MNHNS and CDR2 as SASEGT. Written as DNA, the CDR3 is TGTGCCAGCAGTCTTGGACAGGGCGTCTACGAGCAGTACTTC. Its protein product is CASSLGQGVYEQYF.

J is TRBJ2-7 and V is TRBV19, with 9 bases that match TRBD1. This CDR3 has 19 amino acids. V trimming: 9 bases; J trimming: 4 bases; junction bases outside the gene matches: 25. Germline V lookup: CDR1 LNHDA, CDR2 SQIVND (reference sequence). Here the CDR3 reads CARPPKGTGWGPGGYEQYF. The DNA of the CDR3 is TGTGCCAGACCACCAAAAGGGACAGGGTGGGGCCCGGGGGGTTACGAGCAGTACTTC.

CDR3 region: CASSRGGPSTDTQYF. The CDR3 DNA is TGTGCCAGCAGCCGAGGGGGCCCCAGCACAGATACGCAGTATTTT. This chain uses TRBV11-1 with TRBJ2-3; the match to TRBD1 covers 7 bases. This CDR3 spans 15 amino acids. Trimming at V came to 5 bases and at J to 0 bases, leaving 5 bases not matched to a gene. Germline lookup yields CDR1 SGHAT and CDR2 FQDESV (reference sequence).

This sequence joins TRBV27 and TRBJ2-2; 13 nucleotides match TRBD2. Germline CDR1 and CDR2: MNHEY and SMNVEV (reference sequence). This CDR3 has 16 residues. V trimming: 7 bases; J trimming: 12 bases; junction bases outside the gene matches: 14. CDR3 sequence (DNA): TGTGCCAGCACGCCCGCCGGGACTAGCGGGAATGGAAAGCTGTTTTTT. This encodes CASTPAGTSGNGKLFF.

The rearrangement links TRBV5-6 to TRBJ2-1, with 7 bases identical to TRBD2. The junction had 6 bases not matched to a gene; V was cut back by 8 bases and J by 4 bases. Germline CDR1 is SGHDT and CDR2 is YYEEEE. CDR3 length: 13 amino acids. In DNA, the CDR3 is TGTGCCAGTGGACTAGGTGGTTACAATGAGCAGTTCTTC. It is translated as CASGLGGYNEQFF.